Below, 26 T cell receptor beta chains from the same sample are listed, as sequenced in a study of blood T cells in healthy people across ages (dated by TCRdb to 2014 to 2015). The protocol used for the library was 5' RACE. Sequencing used an Illumina HiSeq 2500. A second roughly 7 to 12 cycle PCR used a sample-barcoded 5' primer and a J-beta primer mix. TCRdb reworked the public reads: Q25 trimming with fastp, MiXCR clone assembly, productive beta chains retained. Records with the same CDR3 protein are collapsed into one entry carrying the most frequent genes and DNA. Counted in this sample were 1.5 million to 2 million distinct CDR3 sequences; 28% of them appeared once. Roughly 8% of the sample lies in the top ten. Input material: blood. These receptors all stem from a woman in her 30s in good health.

The rearrangement joins TRBV4-3 to TRBJ2-5; no clear D. CDR1 LGHNA and CDR2 YSLEER come from the germline V gene. The CDR3 has 15 residues. The V and J ends lost 4 bases and 5 bases respectively, with 17 bases between them. CDR3 coding DNA: TGCGCCAGCAGCCCTACCCATCTGGGCCCGGAGACCCAGTACTTC. This sequence encodes CASSPTHLGPETQYF.

About this clonotype: A read error may account for a junction end that differs from germline. This sequence joins TRBV7-6 and TRBJ1-1, with D perhaps TRBD1 (5 bases). The CDR3 spans 14 residues. Germline assignment: CDR1 SGHVS and CDR2 FNYEAQ. In DNA form, the CDR3 reads TGTGCCAGCAGCTTAGGCCAGGGAGCCACTGAAGCTTGCTTT. It yields the protein CASSLGQGATEACF.

V and J are TRBV12-3 or TRBV12-4 and TRBJ2-5; TRBD2 might be the D (5 bases). The length of the CDR3 is 15 residues. Trimming removed 6 bases from V and 4 bases from J, with 18 bases in between. The CDR3 bases are TGTGCCAGCAGCCCAGGACTCTTCGTTGGAGAGACCCAGTACTTC. Encoded protein: CASSPGLFVGETQYF.

This clonotype was seen a single time. Just one base apart from a much larger clone, this may be a read error. V is TRBV4-3 and J is TRBJ2-7, with 11 bases matching TRBD2. Germline V gene data show CDR1 as LGHNA and CDR2 as YSLEER. This CDR3 region has 16 residues. The CDR3 region has the DNA TGCGCCAGCAGCCAAGATCGGGGGACTAGCGGCTACAAGCAGTACTTC. Translation: CASSQDRGTSGYKQYF.

This clonotype was seen more than once but under ten times. This chain uses TRBV5-1 with TRBJ1-3; 7 bases line up with TRBD1. The ends lost 2 bases at V and 3 bases at J; junction bases unmatched: 5. Germline CDR1 reads SGHRS; CDR2 reads YFSETQ. The CDR3 is 15 residues long. The DNA of the CDR3 is TGCGCCAGCAGCTTTGGGGACAGCCGTGGAAACACCATATATTTT. Its translation: CASSFGDSRGNTIYF. Using reference TRBV5-1 and TRBJ1-3 for the parts outside the CDR3, the full variable domain is KAGVTQTPRYLIKTRGQQVTLSCSPISGHRSVSWYQQTPGQGLQFLFEYFSETQRNKGNFPGRFSGRQFSNSRSEMNVSTLELGDSALYLCASSFGDSRGNTIYFGEGSWLTVV.

This clonotype was seen a few times. V and J are TRBV10-3 and TRBJ2-5; 13 bases are shared with TRBD2. The CDR3 consists of 15 residues. Germline V gives CDR1 ENHRY, CDR2 SYGVKD. V dropped 2 bases and J dropped 3; count of bases not matched to a gene: 0. The CDR3 DNA is TGTGCCATCAGTGAGGGACTAGCGGGGGAAGAGACCCAGTACTTC. This gives the protein CAISEGLAGEETQYF.

This clonotype turned up a few times. The rearrangement links TRBV20-1 to TRBJ1-5, with D maybe TRBD1 (5 bases). Germline CDR1 and CDR2: DFQATT and SNEGSKA (reference sequence). The CDR3 is 15 amino acids. V was trimmed by 0 bases and J by 6 bases, leaving 15 bases between them. The CDR3: CSAREGAGRGQPQHF. CDR3 DNA: TGCAGTGCTAGAGAAGGGGCAGGGAGAGGTCAGCCCCAGCATTTT.

CDR3 nucleotides: TGTGCCAGCAGTCTCACAGGGTTCGATCAGCCCCAGCATTTT. Its translation: CASSLTGFDQPQHF. J is TRBJ1-5 and V is TRBV6-6; perhaps TRBD1 as D (6 bases). Germline loops: CDR1 MNHNY, CDR2 SVGAGI (reference sequence). The CDR3 is 14 amino acids. V lost 5 bases to trimming and J lost 5 bases, with 13 bases between them.

This clonotype was seen a handful of times. V gene TRBV20-1 combines with J gene TRBJ2-3; 11 bases align to TRBD2. The CDR3 has 17 residues. The germline CDR1 and CDR2 sequences are DFQATT and SNEGSKA (reference sequence). The trim removed 5 bases at V and 3 bases at J, leaving 13 bases unmatched. CDR3 sequence: CSAEGQPGTSGTDTQYF. The CDR3 DNA sequence: TGCAGTGCTGAGGGACAGCCCGGGACTAGCGGTACAGATACGCAGTATTTT.

The chain uses TRBV28 and TRBJ1-5; D is unclear. The ends were cut back, 6 bases at V and 7 bases at J, with 16 bases in the middle. This CDR3 contains 14 residues. Germline V gene lookup returns CDR1 MDHEN and CDR2 SYDVKM. The CDR3 DNA is TGTGCCAGCAGATTTGGTGGTCGGGAACAGCCCCAGCATTTT. It codes for CASRFGGREQPQHF.

V usage is TRBV7-9 and J usage is TRBJ2-5, with D uncertain. Trimming left V 4 bases short and J 5 bases short, with 8 bases between. This CDR3 contains 12 residues. CDR1 is SEHNR and CDR2 is FQNEAQ in the germline V gene (reference sequence). This CDR3 reads CASSSTYETQYF. The CDR3 nucleotides read TGTGCCAGCAGCTCAACCTACGAGACCCAGTACTTC.

The rearrangement links TRBV7-2 to TRBJ2-3; D might be TRBD2 (5 bases). The V gene lost 5 bases and the J gene lost 0 bases, with 12 bases spanning the gap. Germline V CDR1 and CDR2: SGHTA, FQGNSA. CDR3 length: 15 amino acids. The CDR3 sequence: CASSEGYISTDTQYF. The CDR3 DNA sequence: TGTGCCAGCAGCGAGGGATACATTAGCACAGATACGCAGTATTTT.

The chain employs TRBV15 and TRBJ2-1; perhaps TRBD1 as D (5 bases). Germline V gives CDR1 LNHNV, CDR2 YYDKDF (reference sequence). This CDR3 region has 14 residues. Trimming shortened V by 0 bases and J by 6 bases, and 9 bases separated the two germline ends. CDR3 loop: CATSREGRGNEQFF. CDR3 bases: TGTGCCACCAGCAGAGAGGGAAGGGGCAATGAGCAGTTCTTC.

The chain combines TRBV3-1 with TRBJ1-1; possible D gene TRBD1, 6 bases. The V and J ends lost 6 bases and 4 bases respectively, with 15 bases between them. CDR3 length: 14 amino acids. Germline values: CDR1 LGHDT, CDR2 YNNKEL (reference sequence). The CDR3 reads CASRTGAWSTEAFF. CDR3 DNA: TGTGCCAGCAGAACGGGGGCGTGGAGCACTGAAGCTTTCTTT.

This clonotype was found a few times. V usage is TRBV7-8 and J usage is TRBJ1-1, with D perhaps matching TRBD1 (5 bases). The germline V and J ends were trimmed by 1 base and 3 bases, with 12 bases remaining between them. Germline CDR1 SGHVS, CDR2 FQNEAQ. The CDR3 covers 15 residues. The CDR3 DNA reads as TGTGCCAGCAGCTTAGGCCCAGCCAGGGACACTGAAGCTTTCTTT. Translating gives CASSLGPARDTEAFF.

This clonotype came up a few times. The chain joins TRBV20-1 to TRBJ2-3; unclear D gene. V lost 1 base and J 1 base, leaving 9 bases between the germline ends. The CDR3 totals 14 residues. Germline V gives CDR1 DFQATT, CDR2 SNEGSKA (reference sequence). CDR3 sequence (DNA): TGCAGTGCTAGAGGGCCCGAGGGCACAGATACGCAGTATTTT. Translated: CSARGPEGTDTQYF.

This clonotype showed up many times. The V gene is TRBV29-1, the J gene TRBJ2-7; D remains ambiguous. Trimming removed 5 bases at V and 6 bases at J, with 26 bases between. The CDR3 loop spans 16 amino acids. The germline CDR1 and CDR2 sequences are SQVTM and ANQGSEA. CDR3 in amino acids: CSVRPAPWGRSSEQYF. In nucleotides, the CDR3 is TGCAGCGTTCGCCCAGCGCCCTGGGGTAGAAGTAGCGAGCAGTACTTC.

The J gene is TRBJ2-3, the V gene TRBV12-3 or TRBV12-4; tentatively, D is TRBD1 (6 bases). The CDR3 covers 14 residues. Trimming left V 5 bases short and J 2 bases short, with 11 bases between. The CDR3: CASSTRTDTDTQYF. The CDR3 DNA is TGTGCCAGCAGTACGCGGACAGACACAGATACGCAGTATTTT.

Notes on this clonotype: Its ends do not fully match the called genes, so a read error is possible. V is TRBV12-3 or TRBV12-4 and J is TRBJ1-2, with 10 bases matching TRBD1. The CDR3 sequence is 19 residues long. CDR3 sequence reads: CASSLRIGGQGPLDYGCTF. The CDR3 nucleotides read TGTGCCAGCAGTTTAAGGATCGGGGGACAGGGGCCGTTGGACTATGGCTGCACCTTC.

This clonotype has ten or more counts. The J gene is TRBJ2-5, the V gene TRBV20-1; tentative D call: TRBD2 (6 bases). V lost 1 base, J lost 5 bases, and 11 bases lay in between. CDR3 length: 13 residues. Germline CDR1 reads DFQATT; CDR2 reads SNEGSKA (reference sequence). CDR3 loop: CSARAAGRETQYF. The CDR3 coding sequence is TGCAGTGCTAGAGCGGCAGGGAGGGAGACCCAGTACTTC.

The chain uses TRBV12-3 or TRBV12-4 and TRBJ2-3; tentatively, D is TRBD1 or TRBD2 (5 bases each). With 5 bases removed from V and 4 bases from J, the gap between germline ends came to 19 bases. CDR3 size: 16 residues. CDR3: CASSLFRDRSADTQYF. The CDR3, as DNA: TGTGCCAGCAGTCTTTTCCGGGACCGCAGCGCAGATACGCAGTATTTT.

Worth noting for this clonotype: At one of its ends the junction is not consistent with the germline gene, which may arise from a read error. The chain uses TRBV7-2 and TRBJ1-2, with 8 bases that match TRBD1. In germline, CDR1 is SGHTA, CDR2 FQGNSA. The CDR3 is 15 residues long. This chain's CDR3 is CASSLENRGTYGYTF. DNA of the CDR3: TGCGCCAGCAGCTTAGAGAACAGGGGGACCTATGGCTACACCTTC.

The chain employs TRBV20-1 and TRBJ2-4; D may be TRBD1 (5 bases). The CDR3 is 16 amino acids. In germline, CDR1 is DFQATT, CDR2 SNEGSKA (reference sequence). Deletions cut 3 bases from V and 6 bases from J, with 21 bases between. CDR3 bases: TGCAGTGCTAGTAAAGGCACCGTGCAAAGGGGAAACATTCAGTACTTC. This sequence encodes CSASKGTVQRGNIQYF.

There are a few counts of this clonotype. The chain links TRBV6-2 or TRBV6-3 to TRBJ2-1; TRBD1 agrees at 10 bases. Germline CDR1 reads MNHEY; CDR2 reads SVGEGT. The V gene end was trimmed by 2 bases and the J gene end by 3 bases; junction bases not matched to a gene: 4. The CDR3 has 16 amino acids. The CDR3 loop is CASSYPDRGIYNEQFF. The CDR3 nucleotides are TGTGCCAGCAGTTACCCGGACAGGGGGATCTACAATGAGCAGTTCTTC.

The V call is TRBV7-2, the J call TRBJ2-5; 12 bases map to TRBD2. The J call may not be correct, given that the DNA end is closer to TRBJ2-7. The germline V gene has CDR1 SGHTA and CDR2 FQGNSA. The CDR3 length is 19 residues. CDR3 in DNA: TGTGCCAGCAGCTCAGGATTCTCTAGCGGGAGGGCCAGAGGGTTCGAGCAGTACTTC. Translated, it gives CASSSGFSSGRARGFEQYF.

The J gene is TRBJ2-7, the V gene TRBV2; 8 bases agree with TRBD1. Germline V gives CDR1 SNHLY, CDR2 FYNNEI. V trimming: 3 bases; J trimming: 12 bases; junction bases outside the gene matches: 13. The CDR3 loop spans 14 amino acids. This chain's CDR3 is CASSDGRGQVIPYF. DNA for the CDR3: TGTGCCAGCAGTGACGGTAGGGGACAGGTGATTCCGTACTTC.